This section outlines one T cell receptor beta chain sequence together with its context. The sample comes from a study of blood T cell repertoires in COVID-19. Looking at the study overall: T cells, B-cell-depleted T cells, or PBMCs supplied cDNA or gDNA.

Trimming cost V 1 base and J 4 bases, with 13 bases left between them. The germline V gene has CDR1 LNHNV and CDR2 YYDKDF (reference sequence). CDR3 length: 15 residues. Data came from immunoSEQ multiplex PCR; TCRdb stores just in-frame clones and leaves some out. The repertoire holds 300,000 to 350,000 clones, with approximately 82% as singletons. This chain links TRBV15 with TRBJ2-5, with D tentatively TRBD2 (6 bases). This sequence was found in a young man with active or convalescent COVID-19. Sample: peripheral blood. CDR3 sequence (DNA): TGTGCCACCAGCAGAGTTCGGGGGAGTGGAGAGACCCAGTACTTC. This translates into CATSRVRGSGETQYF.